The 15 T cell receptor beta chains below come from one sample, sequenced in a study of T-cell memory formation after mild COVID-19. TCRdb reanalysed the 5' RACE reads using MiXCR and keeps one entry per CDR3 protein. The sample contains fewer than 650,000 distinct CDR3 sequences, around 15% of which appear only once. The sample was PBMCs or a T cell subset sorted from them (not recorded which). The receptors were sampled from an adult woman who had mild COVID-19 (a few samples of this study predate the infection). Cell type and time point are not known.

This clonotype has just a few counts. The chain joins TRBV24-1 to TRBJ1-4; TRBD1 is a possible D gene (5 bases). The germline V gene has CDR1 KGHDR and CDR2 SFDVKD. Trimming removed 8 bases at V and 10 bases at J, with 13 bases between. The CDR3 totals 12 residues. CDR3: CATMSQGGKLFF. The CDR3 DNA is TGTGCCACCATGTCGCAGGGAGGAAAACTGTTTTTT.

The CDR3 sequence: CASRTGTQIQYEQYF. As DNA, the CDR3 is TGTGCCAGCAGAACCGGGACACAAATACAGTACGAGCAGTACTTC. This chain connects TRBV6-2 or TRBV6-3 to TRBJ2-7, with D maybe TRBD1 (6 bases). Germline lookup yields CDR1 MNHEY and CDR2 SVGEGT. V dropped 6 bases and J dropped 4 bases, with 19 bases sitting between them. The CDR3 length is 15 residues.

The chain couples TRBV4-3 to TRBJ2-2; 9 bases are a match to TRBD2. The trim removed 3 bases at V and 4 bases at J, leaving 12 bases unmatched. The CDR3 sequence is 18 residues long. Germline CDR1 is LGHNA and CDR2 is YSLEER. CDR3 in DNA: TGCGCCAGCAGCCACAGATGGGTGCGGGAGGGCGGCACCGGGGAGCTGTTTTTT. It translates to CASSHRWVREGGTGELFF.

CDR3 sequence (DNA): TGTGCCACCAGTTCCAGGGGGCCCGGGGAGCTGTTTTTT. This translates into CATSSRGPGELFF. The chain carries TRBV24-1 and TRBJ2-2; TRBD1 matches at 8 bases. Trimming cost V 6 bases and J 6 bases; bases outside gene matches: 2. Per germline, CDR1 KGHDR and CDR2 SFDVKD. The CDR3 extends over 13 amino acids.

This clonotype was counted ten times or more. The chain employs TRBV12-3 or TRBV12-4 and TRBJ1-5; TRBD1 matches 8 bases. This CDR3 contains 15 residues. V lost 7 bases to trimming and J lost 6 bases; unmatched junction nucleotides: 11. The CDR3 here is CASNTQGVGSQPQHF. DNA of the CDR3: TGTGCCAGCAACACACAGGGGGTGGGTAGTCAGCCCCAGCATTTT.

The rearrangement uses TRBV12-3 or TRBV12-4 and TRBJ1-2; the D is unclear. The V gene lost 5 bases and the J gene lost 8 bases, with 21 bases spanning the gap. CDR3 length equals 15 residues. The CDR3 DNA is TGTGCCAGCAGTCAGACCCCCCGGGGTGGCCACGGCTACACCTTC. Translation gives CASSQTPRGGHGYTF.

This clonotype was recorded many times. Sequence at one end of the junction differs from germline and may be a read error. This chain uses TRBV9 with TRBJ2-1; weak D call: TRBD1 (6 bases). This CDR3 spans 17 amino acids. Germline V gives CDR1 SGDLS, CDR2 YYNGEE. As DNA, the CDR3 is TGTGCCAGCAGCGTACTAGCAGGAGGCCGGGGCAGGGGATTTATGGTCTTC. Protein sequence: CASSVLAGGRGRGFMVF.

This clonotype was picked up a small number of times. This chain joins TRBV29-1 and TRBJ2-1; maybe TRBD1 (5 bases). This CDR3 comprises 13 residues. Per germline, CDR1 SQVTM and CDR2 ANQGSEA. The ends were cut back, 3 bases at V and 8 bases at J, with 14 bases in the middle. The CDR3 DNA is TGCAGCGTTGACAGGGTTTTTGATGATGAGCAGTTCTTC. Protein: CSVDRVFDDEQFF.

The gene calls are TRBV19 and TRBJ1-2; TRBD1 is a possible D gene (6 bases). With 4 bases removed from V and 0 bases from J, the gap between germline ends came to 12 bases. Germline assignment: CDR1 LNHDA and CDR2 SQIVND (reference sequence). CDR3 length equals 15 residues. CDR3 protein: CASSKQGTANYGYTF. CDR3 nucleotide sequence: TGTGCCAGTAGTAAACAGGGAACCGCTAACTATGGCTACACCTTC. The full variable domain, rest sourced from reference TRBV19 and TRBJ1-2, is DGGITQSPKYLFRKEGQNVTLSCEQNLNHDAMYWYRQDPGQGLRLIYYSQIVNDFQKGDIAEGYSVSREKKESFPLTVTSAQKNPTAFYLCASSKQGTANYGYTFGSGTRLTVV.

There are a few counts of this clonotype. The genes are TRBV20-1 and TRBJ2-7; possibly TRBD2 for D (5 bases). Trimming took 0 bases from V and 7 from J, leaving 19 bases between them. The CDR3 contains 15 residues. Germline V gene sequence: CDR1 DFQATT, CDR2 SNEGSKA (reference sequence). CDR3 DNA: TGCAGTGCTAGAGATCTAGAGGGAGCCCCTTGGGAGCAGTACTTC. Amino acids: CSARDLEGAPWEQYF.

This clonotype occurred many times. The V call is TRBV20-1, the J call TRBJ2-1, with D perhaps assigned TRBD1 or TRBD2 (5 bases each). Germline CDR1 reads DFQATT; CDR2 reads SNEGSKA (reference sequence). V lost 5 bases and J 0 bases, leaving 14 bases between the germline ends. CDR3 length: 15 residues. CDR3 sequence reads: CSAPPGRSSYNEQFF. The CDR3 DNA reads as TGCAGTGCTCCTCCGGGACGCAGCTCCTACAATGAGCAGTTCTTC.

CDR3 residues: CASSMFEETQYF. CDR3 nucleotides: TGTGCCAGCAGCATGTTTGAAGAGACCCAGTACTTC. The chain uses TRBV5-6 and TRBJ2-5; D is undetermined. CDR3 length equals 12 residues. Trimming removed 4 bases at V and 3 bases at J, with 7 bases between. Germline CDR1 and CDR2: SGHDT and YYEEEE.

This clonotype has a handful of counts. The J gene is TRBJ2-1, the V gene TRBV29-1; no definite D call. V lost 3 bases and J 0 bases, leaving 9 bases between the germline ends. The CDR3 length is 14 residues. CDR1 and CDR2 from the germline V gene are SQVTM and ANQGSEA. As DNA, the CDR3 is TGCAGCGTTGAGTTCCCAAGCTCCTACAATGAGCAGTTCTTC. Translating it yields CSVEFPSSYNEQFF.

The chain recombines TRBV12-3 or TRBV12-4 with TRBJ1-4; a possible D gene is TRBD1 (5 bases). The CDR3 has 15 amino acids. V was trimmed by 1 base and J by 8 bases, leaving 14 bases between them. The CDR3 protein is CASSLVRGTDEKLFF. CDR3 in DNA: TGTGCCAGCAGTTTAGTCCGGGGGACCGACGAAAAACTGTTTTTT.

The J gene is TRBJ1-1, the V gene TRBV7-9; D gene unclear. The germline V gene has CDR1 SEHNR and CDR2 FQNEAQ (reference sequence). The length of the CDR3 is 14 residues. V gave up 7 bases and J gave up 3 bases, with 15 bases separating them. CDR3 bases: TGTGCCAGCACCCCCCTTGGTGGGTACACTGAAGCTTTCTTT. This gives the protein CASTPLGGYTEAFF.